The source of this T cell receptor beta chain is a study of T cell repertoires in cytomegalovirus infection. Study at large: Indicated by public TCR beta signatures were CMV infection and matching HLA type. General study findings and limits: The response measured ex vivo was dominated by TCR beta clonotypes (HLA-C-restricted and CMV-specific). Cumulative frequency (of public TCR beta family members) identified carriers of CMV plus the relevant HLA.

As concerns this clonotype: Its antigen is currently unknown.

The CDR3 consists of 15 residues. The V gene lost 10 bases and the J gene lost 9 bases, with 25 bases spanning the gap. CDR1 is MNHNS and CDR2 is SASEGT in the germline V gene. MiXCR, applied by TCRdb to the reads, yields one record per CDR3 protein. The data hold 340,000 or so distinct CDR3 sequences, with around 25% observed a single time. This clonotype was obtained from a human donor in good health (CMV status not recorded). Some clones in this sample may be carry-over from other donors' samples. Sequenced material: cultured PBMCs, taken from culture after CMV antigen stimulation. This sequence joins TRBV6-1 and TRBJ2-1; perhaps TRBD2 as D (5 bases). The CDR3 DNA sequence: TGTGCCATCACAATTGGACTCGCATTTCGGAGTGAGCAGTTCTTC. It yields the protein CAITIGLAFRSEQFF.